The 27 T cell receptor beta chains reported below all come from one sample, sequenced in a study of blood T cell repertoires in COVID-19. Clones were sequenced by immunoSEQ multiplex PCR, and TCRdb holds only the in-frame ones, with some missing. Of some 290,000 clones listed, 81% are singletons. Input material: peripheral blood. The receptors were gathered from a woman aged 60-70 years with active or convalescent COVID-19.

The CDR3 loop reads CASSVGTGGSNQPQHF. CDR3 coding DNA: TGTGCCAGCAGTGTTGGGACAGGGGGTAGCAATCAGCCCCAGCATTTT. The chain employs TRBV6-1 and TRBJ1-5; the match to TRBD1 covers 11 bases. The CDR3 length is 16 residues. V shed 4 bases and J 0 bases; nucleotides not matched to a gene: 2. Germline CDR1 MNHNS, CDR2 SASEGT.

This chain joins TRBV20-1 and TRBJ1-2; 7 bases align to TRBD1. The germline CDR1 and CDR2 sequences are DFQATT and SNEGSKA (reference sequence). Germline trimming cut 3 bases from V and 4 bases from J; bases unmatched to any gene: 11. This CDR3 region has 15 residues. CDR3 sequence: CSASARRGQLYGYTF. CDR3 in DNA: TGCAGTGCTAGTGCAAGAAGGGGGCAACTCTATGGCTACACCTTC.

The chain employs TRBV19 and TRBJ2-2; possibly TRBD2 for D (6 bases). The V and J ends lost 7 bases and 4 bases respectively, with 19 bases between them. The CDR3 is 16 residues long. CDR1 and CDR2 (germline): LNHDA, SQIVND (reference sequence). The CDR3 DNA is TGTGCCAGTACTAAATTAGCGGCAGGAGTCACCGGGGAGCTGTTTTTT. This sequence encodes CASTKLAAGVTGELFF.

This clone has just a few counts. The chain employs TRBV5-6 and TRBJ1-2; the match to TRBD1 covers 7 bases. CDR3 length: 15 residues. The trim removed 4 bases at V and 4 bases at J, leaving 10 bases unmatched. Germline CDR1 is SGHDT and CDR2 is YYEEEE. This chain's CDR3 is CASSPDRATTYGYTF. In nucleotides, the CDR3 is TGTGCCAGCAGCCCTGACAGGGCTACTACCTATGGCTACACCTTC.

This rearrangement joins TRBV18 to TRBJ1-2; D is uncertain. Per germline, CDR1 KGHSH and CDR2 LQKENI. Trimming took off 6 bases at V and 11 bases at J, with 25 bases between the two ends. This CDR3 has 15 residues. CDR3 region: CASSRMGEGWKGYTF. CDR3 DNA sequence: TGTGCCAGCTCTCGGATGGGCGAGGGCTGGAAGGGTTACACCTTC.

This chain links TRBV6-5 with TRBJ2-2, with a possible D match to TRBD1 (6 bases). The CDR3 extends over 13 amino acids. Per germline, CDR1 MNHEY and CDR2 SVGAGI. Between the trimmed V and J ends, which lost 7 bases and 2 bases, there was a span of 8 bases. Here the CDR3 reads CASTGVNTGELFF. CDR3 coding DNA: TGTGCCAGCACAGGGGTTAACACCGGGGAGCTGTTTTTT.

The gene calls are TRBV13 and TRBJ2-5; no firm D call. Germline-derived CDR1 and CDR2 are PRHDT and FYEKMQ (reference sequence). CDR3 size: 13 residues. Trimming took 3 bases from V and 2 from J, leaving 7 bases between them. The CDR3 loop is CASSLRNQETQYF. Here the CDR3 DNA reads TGTGCCAGCAGCTTGAGGAATCAAGAGACCCAGTACTTC.

This clone has more than one count but fewer than ten. The chain recombines TRBV20-1 with TRBJ2-5; 10 bases agree with TRBD2. Per germline, CDR1 DFQATT and CDR2 SNEGSKA (reference sequence). The CDR3 has 16 amino acids. The J segment lost 0 bases and the V segment lost 3 bases, leaving 7 bases of the junction unmatched. The CDR3 here is CSASRLAGDYQETQYF. CDR3 DNA sequence: TGCAGTGCTAGTCGGCTAGCGGGGGACTACCAAGAGACCCAGTACTTC.

The V gene is TRBV5-6, the J gene TRBJ2-3; D might be TRBD2 (5 bases). Germline CDR1 reads SGHDT; CDR2 reads YYEEEE. Trimming stripped 4 bases from V and 0 bases from J, with 12 bases between. This CDR3 has 15 residues. The CDR3 loop reads CASSRGGGSTDTQYF. CDR3 nucleotide sequence: TGTGCCAGCAGCCGTGGAGGCGGGAGCACAGATACGCAGTATTTT.

The CDR3 nucleotides read TGCGCCAGCAGCGCCGGGAGGGACACTGAAGCTTTCTTT. It encodes CASSAGRDTEAFF. The chain links TRBV5-1 to TRBJ1-1; D gene ambiguous. The CDR3 is 13 amino acids. Germline CDR1 and CDR2: SGHRS and YFSETQ. V was clipped by 4 bases and J by 3 bases, with 10 bases between them.

V gene TRBV15 combines with J gene TRBJ2-2, with D perhaps matching TRBD2 (6 bases). V was trimmed by 6 bases and J by 4 bases, leaving 15 bases between them. Germline assignment: CDR1 LNHNV and CDR2 YYDKDF (reference sequence). The CDR3 runs to 15 residues. The CDR3 is CATSPRRERTGELFF. The DNA of the CDR3 is TGTGCCACCAGTCCTCGGAGGGAACGCACCGGGGAGCTGTTTTTT.

The rearrangement uses TRBV28 and TRBJ1-5; D may be TRBD1 (5 bases). With 2 bases removed from V and 1 base from J, the gap between germline ends came to 9 bases. Germline CDR1 and CDR2: MDHEN and SYDVKM. The CDR3 covers 15 residues. CDR3 bases: TGTGCCAGCAGTTTACAGGGAGGAAGCAATCAGCCCCAGCATTTT. Translated, it gives CASSLQGGSNQPQHF.

J is TRBJ1-2 and V is TRBV4-1; D is possibly TRBD1 (6 bases). With 1 base removed from V and 0 bases from J, the gap between germline ends came to 15 bases. The CDR3 extends over 17 amino acids. Germline V gene sequence: CDR1 MGHRA, CDR2 YSYEKL. This chain's CDR3 is CASSQGTGQLSNYGYTF. The DNA for the CDR3 is TGCGCCAGCAGCCAAGGGACTGGACAGCTTTCTAACTATGGCTACACCTTC.

This clone was seen a handful of times. The CDR3 sequence: CAWSGRGAAFSYEQYF. DNA for the CDR3: TGTGCCTGGAGTGGCCGAGGAGCGGCTTTCTCCTACGAGCAGTACTTC. The chain uses TRBV30 and TRBJ2-7; D might be TRBD2 (5 bases). The CDR3 runs 16 residues. Germline V gene sequence: CDR1 GTSNPN, CDR2 SVGIG (reference sequence). Trimming took off 1 base at V and 0 bases at J, with 16 bases between the two ends.

The V and J genes are TRBV2 and TRBJ2-3; no definite D call. The CDR3 consists of 11 residues. Trimming pared 6 bases from V and 4 bases from J, leaving 5 bases between. The germline CDR1 and CDR2 sequences are SNHLY and FYNNEI. CDR3 sequence reads: CASRAADTQYF. The CDR3 region has the DNA TGTGCCAGCAGGGCCGCAGATACGCAGTATTTT.

V usage is TRBV11-1 and J usage is TRBJ1-6, with 10 bases matching TRBD1. Germline CDR1 is SGHAT and CDR2 is FQDESV (reference sequence). The CDR3 consists of 14 residues. V shed 4 bases and J 9 bases; nucleotides not matched to a gene: 3. This CDR3 is CASSSGTGVSPLHF. The CDR3, as DNA: TGTGCCAGCAGCTCCGGGACAGGGGTTTCACCCCTCCACTTT.

The rearrangement joins TRBV5-8 to TRBJ1-5; maybe TRBD1 (5 bases). This CDR3 contains 14 residues. The germline CDR1 and CDR2 sequences are SGHTS and YDEGEE. Trimming left V 0 bases short and J 5 bases short, with 9 bases between. CDR3 amino acids: CASSLEFRDQPQHF. The CDR3 bases are TGTGCCAGCAGCTTGGAGTTCAGGGATCAGCCCCAGCATTTT.

The rearrangement uses TRBV7-6 and TRBJ2-1, with a weak D call TRBD1 (8 bases). Trimming removed 5 bases from V and 3 bases from J, with 14 bases in between. Germline V gene lookup returns CDR1 SGHVS and CDR2 FNYEAQ. The CDR3 covers 15 residues. The DNA for the CDR3 is TGTGCCAGCAGCCAAGCGGGACAGGTCTACAATGAGCAGTTCTTC. Translating it yields CASSQAGQVYNEQFF.

This clone has only one observation. Other DNA sequences in this specimen translate into the identical CDR3. The rearrangement joins TRBV6-5 to TRBJ1-2, with TRBD1 matching 9 bases. Germline CDR1 and CDR2: MNHEY and SVGAGI. After removal of 4 bases from V and 8 bases from J, the junction contained 5 bases not matched to a gene. This CDR3 region has 13 residues. This CDR3 is CASSLQGAGGYTF. CDR3 DNA sequence: TGTGCCAGCAGTTTACAGGGGGCGGGAGGCTACACCTTC.

A few counts support this clone. V usage is TRBV5-4 and J usage is TRBJ1-6; no clear D. With 1 base removed from V and 7 bases from J, the gap between germline ends came to 12 bases. Germline V gene lookup returns CDR1 SGHNT and CDR2 YYREEE (reference sequence). This CDR3 spans 15 amino acids. Here the CDR3 reads CASSLWSGINSPLHF. The CDR3 DNA follows: TGTGCCAGCAGCTTGTGGTCGGGGATAAATTCACCCCTCCACTTT.

This chain connects TRBV13 to TRBJ1-6; D possibly corresponds to TRBD1 (5 bases). The CDR3 has 19 amino acids. The ends were cut back, 2 bases at V and 8 bases at J, with 25 bases in the middle. Germline V gives CDR1 PRHDT, CDR2 FYEKMQ (reference sequence). The CDR3 loop reads CASSLRAPQGILQDSPLHF. The CDR3 bases are TGTGCCAGCAGCTTACGGGCTCCTCAGGGCATTCTCCAAGATTCACCCCTCCACTTT.

As to this clone: A clone one base away is much larger, so this may be a read error. V usage is TRBV25-1 and J usage is TRBJ2-2, with 9 nucleotides matching TRBD2. This CDR3 is 15 amino acids long. Germline loops: CDR1 MGHDK, CDR2 SYGVNS. V was clipped by 5 bases and J by 1 base; unmatched bases: 2. CDR3 sequence (DNA): TGTGCCAGCAGTAAACTAGCGGGGAACACCGGGGAGCTGTTTTTT. It translates to CASSKLAGNTGELFF.

The V call is TRBV7-2, the J call TRBJ1-2; a possible D gene is TRBD1 (5 bases). The germline V and J ends were trimmed by 5 bases and 8 bases, with 24 bases remaining between them. CDR1 SGHTA and CDR2 FQGNSA come from the germline V gene. The CDR3 is made up of 16 amino acids. CDR3 in DNA: TGTGCCAGCAGCCCCTCCGGACGGGGGATTTTTAGCGGCTACACCTTC. Translated, it gives CASSPSGRGIFSGYTF.

The V gene is TRBV9, the J gene TRBJ2-2; no definite D call. Germline V gene lookup returns CDR1 SGDLS and CDR2 YYNGEE. Trimming removed 0 bases from V and 6 bases from J, with 12 bases in between. The CDR3 totals 15 residues. The CDR3 is CASSVGLAKAGELFF. CDR3 bases: TGTGCCAGCAGCGTAGGATTAGCAAAGGCCGGGGAGCTGTTTTTT.

Worth noting for this clone: This sample includes further DNA sequences coding for the same CDR3. V and J are TRBV28 and TRBJ2-3; 12 bases are shared with TRBD2. Germline CDR1 and CDR2: MDHEN and SYDVKM. V lost 5 bases and J lost 6; bases outside the gene matches: 6. The CDR3 consists of 15 residues. The CDR3 coding sequence is TGTGCCAGCAGTCTAGCGGGGGGGCCCGGGGATACGCAGTATTTT. It is translated as CASSLAGGPGDTQYF.

The rearrangement uses TRBV19 and TRBJ2-7, with 7 nucleotides matching TRBD1. Losses at the gene ends were 5 bases for V and 3 bases for J; bases not matched to a gene: 13. CDR3 length equals 16 residues. The V gene's germline CDR1 is LNHDA and CDR2 SQIVND (reference sequence). The CDR3 loop reads CASSRIRDSRHYEQYF. The CDR3 nucleotides read TGTGCCAGTAGTCGAATCCGGGACAGCAGACACTACGAGCAGTACTTC.

V gene TRBV6-1 combines with J gene TRBJ2-1, with 9 bases lining up with TRBD2. Germline loops: CDR1 MNHNS, CDR2 SASEGT. The length of the CDR3 is 13 residues. V lost 8 bases to trimming and J lost 4 bases; unmatched junction nucleotides: 3. Here the CDR3 reads CASRRGGYNEQFF. DNA for the CDR3: TGTGCCAGCCGGCGGGGGGGGTACAATGAGCAGTTCTTC.